The text below deals with one T cell receptor (beta chain). Reverse transcription of all isolated RNA meant that expressed TCRB transcripts were sequenced. The protocol was immunoSEQ multiplex PCR, while the TCRdb copy is restricted to in-frame clones and leaves out a portion. The sample has under 300,000 clones; 27% are singletons. Each population that was sorted was more than 98% pure. This CDR3 has 17 residues. With 4 bases clipped from V and 7 bases from J, the junction kept 16 bases outside the gene matches. Per the germline V gene, CDR1 is SGHDT and CDR2 is YYEEEE. The sample originates from a study of beta chain features in type 1 diabetes.

Sequencing was done on a sample of central memory CD4+ T cells from blood. The TCR originated in a man younger than 40 in good health. The chain carries TRBV5-6 and TRBJ2-3, with 9 bases aligning to TRBD1. CDR3 sequence (DNA): TGTGCCAGCAGCACAGGAGTCGAGGACAGGGGTCAACATACGCAGTATTTT. This codes for CASSTGVEDRGQHTQYF.